The source of this T cell receptor (beta chain) is a study of blood T cell repertoires in COVID-19. Study information: From the United States, Italy and Spain came samples of acute and convalescent COVID-19. In each case, the material was cDNA or gDNA derived from T cells, B-cell-depleted T cells, or PBMCs.

Authors' data handling: For nucleated cells, counts were estimated from reference gene primer amplification. TCRdb's table, derived via immunoSEQ multiplex PCR, lists solely in-frame clones and lacks some. The V and J calls and clone size were taken over from that table, and D and trimming were inferred from the DNA. The sample lists around 190,000 clones, less than 90% occurring once. This CDR3 spans 12 amino acids. Trimming took off 3 bases at V and 0 bases at J, with 4 bases between the two ends. Germline CDR1 is SGHKS and CDR2 is YYEKEE (reference sequence). In this sample, this clone turned up once.

Material for sequencing was peripheral blood. The receptor was isolated from a man between 70 and 80 years old with active or convalescent COVID-19. V and J are TRBV5-5 and TRBJ2-7; no clear D. The CDR3 reads CASSYNSYEQYF. The CDR3 nucleotides are TGTGCCAGCAGCTACAACTCCTACGAGCAGTACTTC. Full variable domain (missing parts from reference TRBV5-5 and TRBJ2-7): DAGVTQSPTHLIKTRGQQVTLRCSPISGHKSVSWYQQVLGQGPQFIFQYYEKEERGRGNFPDRFSARQFPNYSSELNVNALLLGDSALYLCASSYNSYEQYFGPGTRLTVT.